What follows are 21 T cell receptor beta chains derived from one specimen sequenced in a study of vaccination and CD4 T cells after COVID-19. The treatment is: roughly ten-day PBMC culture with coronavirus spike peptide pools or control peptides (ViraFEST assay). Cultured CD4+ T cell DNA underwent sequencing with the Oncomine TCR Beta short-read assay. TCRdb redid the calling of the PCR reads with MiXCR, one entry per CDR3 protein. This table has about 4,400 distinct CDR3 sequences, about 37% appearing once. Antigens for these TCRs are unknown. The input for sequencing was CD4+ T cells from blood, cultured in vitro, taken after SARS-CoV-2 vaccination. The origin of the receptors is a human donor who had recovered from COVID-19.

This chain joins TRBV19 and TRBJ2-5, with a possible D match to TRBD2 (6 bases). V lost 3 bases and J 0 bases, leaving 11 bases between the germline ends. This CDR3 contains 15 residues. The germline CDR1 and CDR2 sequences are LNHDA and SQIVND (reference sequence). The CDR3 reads CASSIGTSYQETQYF. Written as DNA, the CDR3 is TGTGCCAGTAGTATCGGGACTTCGTACCAAGAGACCCAGTACTTC.

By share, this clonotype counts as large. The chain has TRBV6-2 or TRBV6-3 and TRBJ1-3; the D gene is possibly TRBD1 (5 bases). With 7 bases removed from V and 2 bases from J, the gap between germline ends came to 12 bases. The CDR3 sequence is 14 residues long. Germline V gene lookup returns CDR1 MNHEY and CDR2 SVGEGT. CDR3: CASTQAGTGNTIYF. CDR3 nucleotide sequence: TGTGCCAGCACCCAAGCAGGGACTGGAAACACCATATATTTT.

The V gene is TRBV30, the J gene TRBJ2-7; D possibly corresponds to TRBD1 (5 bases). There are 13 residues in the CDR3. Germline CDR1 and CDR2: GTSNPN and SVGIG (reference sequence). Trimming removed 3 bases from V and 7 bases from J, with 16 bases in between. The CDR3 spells CAWRAWGPREQYF. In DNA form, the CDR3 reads TGTGCCTGGAGAGCATGGGGCCCGCGGGAGCAGTACTTC.

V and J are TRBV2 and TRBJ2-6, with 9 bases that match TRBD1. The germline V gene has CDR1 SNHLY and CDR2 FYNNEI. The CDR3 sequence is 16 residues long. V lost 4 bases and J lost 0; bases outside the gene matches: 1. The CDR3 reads CASSGTGDSGANVLTF. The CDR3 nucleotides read TGTGCCAGCAGTGGGACAGGGGACTCTGGGGCCAACGTCCTGACTTTC. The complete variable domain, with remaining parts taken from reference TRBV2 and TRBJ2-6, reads EPEVTQTPSHQVTQMGQEVILRCVPISNHLYFYWYRQILGQKVEFLVSFYNNEISEKSEIFDDQFSVERPDGSNFTLKIRSTKLEDSAMYFCASSGTGDSGANVLTFGAGSRLTVL.

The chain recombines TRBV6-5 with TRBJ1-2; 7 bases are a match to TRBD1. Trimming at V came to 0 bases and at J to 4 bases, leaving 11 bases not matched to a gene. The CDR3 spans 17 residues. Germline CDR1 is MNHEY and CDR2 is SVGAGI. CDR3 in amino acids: CASSYSTPTGQGYGYTF. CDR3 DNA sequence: TGTGCCAGCAGTTACTCGACTCCGACAGGGCAGGGCTATGGCTACACCTTC.

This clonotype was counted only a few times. The CDR3 loop reads CASSDSSTGVTPQHF. The CDR3 DNA reads TGTGCCAGTAGTGACTCCTCGACAGGGGTTACGCCCCAGCATTTT. The chain uses TRBV19 and TRBJ1-5; 8 bases agree with TRBD1. V shed 5 bases, J shed 9 bases, and the junction held 12 bases outside the gene matches. Germline CDR1 is LNHDA and CDR2 is SQIVND (reference sequence). This CDR3 is built from 15 residues.

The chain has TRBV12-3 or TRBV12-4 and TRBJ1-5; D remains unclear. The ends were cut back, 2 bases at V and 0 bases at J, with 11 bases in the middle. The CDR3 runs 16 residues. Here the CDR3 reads CASSLSGSYSNQPQHF. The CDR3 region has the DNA TGTGCCAGCAGTTTAAGCGGCAGCTATAGCAATCAGCCCCAGCATTTT.

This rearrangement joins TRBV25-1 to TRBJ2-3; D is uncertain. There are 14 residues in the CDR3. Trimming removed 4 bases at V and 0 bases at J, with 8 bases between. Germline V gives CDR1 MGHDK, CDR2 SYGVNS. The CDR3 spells CASSGFASTDTQYF. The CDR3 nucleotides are TGTGCCAGCAGTGGCTTTGCTAGCACAGATACGCAGTATTTT.

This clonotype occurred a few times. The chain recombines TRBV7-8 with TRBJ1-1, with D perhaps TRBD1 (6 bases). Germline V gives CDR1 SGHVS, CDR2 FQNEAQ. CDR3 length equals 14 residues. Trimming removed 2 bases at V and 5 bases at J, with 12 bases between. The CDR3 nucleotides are TGTGCCAGCAGCTTATCCCAGGGACAAACTGAAGCTTTCTTT. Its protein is CASSLSQGQTEAFF.

The CDR3, as DNA: TGTGCCAGTAGACGGGGGGTCACAGATACGCAGTATTTT. Protein sequence: CASRRGVTDTQYF. The rearrangement uses TRBV19 and TRBJ2-3; 7 bases align to TRBD2. Per germline, CDR1 LNHDA and CDR2 SQIVND (reference sequence). CDR3 length: 13 amino acids. The V gene end was trimmed by 6 bases and the J gene end by 2 bases; junction bases not matched to a gene: 2.

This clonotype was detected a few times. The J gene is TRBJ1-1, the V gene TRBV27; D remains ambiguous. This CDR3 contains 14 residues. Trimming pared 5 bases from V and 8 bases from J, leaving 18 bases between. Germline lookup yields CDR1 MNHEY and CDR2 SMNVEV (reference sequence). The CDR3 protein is CASSLRGNSAEAFF. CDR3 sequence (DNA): TGTGCCAGCAGTCTACGAGGAAACAGTGCCGAAGCTTTCTTT.

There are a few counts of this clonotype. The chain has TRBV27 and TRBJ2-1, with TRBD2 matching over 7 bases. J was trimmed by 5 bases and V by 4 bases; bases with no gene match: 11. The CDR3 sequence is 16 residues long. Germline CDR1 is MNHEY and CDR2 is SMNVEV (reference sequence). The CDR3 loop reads CASSSYSGLGNNEQFF. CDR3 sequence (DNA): TGTGCCAGCAGTTCATATAGCGGGTTGGGCAACAATGAGCAGTTCTTC.

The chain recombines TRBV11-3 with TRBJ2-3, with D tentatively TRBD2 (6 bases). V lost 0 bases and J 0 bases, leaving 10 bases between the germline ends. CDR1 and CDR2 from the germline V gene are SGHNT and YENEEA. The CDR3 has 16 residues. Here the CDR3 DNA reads TGTGCCAGCAGCTTAGATCATGCGGGAAGCACAGATACGCAGTATTTT. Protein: CASSLDHAGSTDTQYF.

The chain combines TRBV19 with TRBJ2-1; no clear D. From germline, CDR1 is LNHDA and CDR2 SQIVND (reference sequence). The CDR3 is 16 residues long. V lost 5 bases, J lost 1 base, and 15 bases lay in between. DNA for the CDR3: TGTGCCAGTAGTTCAAATCAGGATCTTTCCTACAATGAGCAGTTCTTC. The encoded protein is CASSSNQDLSYNEQFF.

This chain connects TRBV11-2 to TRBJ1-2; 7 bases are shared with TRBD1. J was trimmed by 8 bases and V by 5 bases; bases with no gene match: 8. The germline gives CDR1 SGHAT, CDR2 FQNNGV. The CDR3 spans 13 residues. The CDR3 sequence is CASSPGTVMGYTF. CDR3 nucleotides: TGTGCCAGCAGCCCCGGGACAGTGATGGGCTACACCTTC. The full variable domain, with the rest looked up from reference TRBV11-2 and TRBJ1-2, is EAGVAQSPRYKIIEKRQSVAFWCNPISGHATLYWYQQILGQGPKLLIQFQNNGVVDDSQLPKDRFSAERLKGVDSTLKIQPAKLEDSAVYLCASSPGTVMGYTFGSGTRLTVV.

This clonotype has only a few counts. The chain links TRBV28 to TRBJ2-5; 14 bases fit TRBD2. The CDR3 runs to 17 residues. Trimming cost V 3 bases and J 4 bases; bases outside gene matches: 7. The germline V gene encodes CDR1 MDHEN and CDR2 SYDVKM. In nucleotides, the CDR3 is TGTGCCAGCAGTTTCCATCGACTAGCGGGGGGGGTAGAGACCCAGTACTTC. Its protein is CASSFHRLAGGVETQYF.

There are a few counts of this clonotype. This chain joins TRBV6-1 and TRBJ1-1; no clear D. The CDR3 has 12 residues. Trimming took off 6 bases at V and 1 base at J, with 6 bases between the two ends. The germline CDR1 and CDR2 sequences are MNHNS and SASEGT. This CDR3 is CASSGWNTEAFF. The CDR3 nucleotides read TGTGCCAGCAGCGGATGGAACACTGAAGCTTTCTTT.

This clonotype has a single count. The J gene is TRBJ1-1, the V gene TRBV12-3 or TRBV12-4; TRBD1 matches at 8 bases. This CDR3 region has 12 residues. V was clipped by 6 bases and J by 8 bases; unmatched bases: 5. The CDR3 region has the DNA TGTGCCAGCAGCGTGACAGGGGAAGAAGCTTTCTTT. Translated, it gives CASSVTGEEAFF.

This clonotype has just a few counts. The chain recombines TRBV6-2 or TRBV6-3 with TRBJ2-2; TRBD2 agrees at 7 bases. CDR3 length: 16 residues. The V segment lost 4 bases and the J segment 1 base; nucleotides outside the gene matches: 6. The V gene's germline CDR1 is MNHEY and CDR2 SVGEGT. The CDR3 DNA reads TGTGCCAGCAGTTCACGGGGGAGGGGGAACACCGGGGAGCTGTTTTTT. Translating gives CASSSRGRGNTGELFF.

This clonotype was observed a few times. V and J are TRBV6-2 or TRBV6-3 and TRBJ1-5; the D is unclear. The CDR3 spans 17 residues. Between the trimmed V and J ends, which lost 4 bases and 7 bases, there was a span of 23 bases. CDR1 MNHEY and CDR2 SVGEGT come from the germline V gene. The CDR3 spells CASSSPYRYTPEQPQHF. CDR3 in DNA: TGTGCCAGCAGTTCCCCATATCGCTACACCCCAGAACAGCCCCAGCATTTT.

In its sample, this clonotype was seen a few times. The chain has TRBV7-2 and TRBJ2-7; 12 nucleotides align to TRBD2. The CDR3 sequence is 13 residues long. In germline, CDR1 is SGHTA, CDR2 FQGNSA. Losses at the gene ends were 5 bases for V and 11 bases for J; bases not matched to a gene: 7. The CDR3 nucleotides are TGTGCCAGCAGCGTAAGACTAGCGGGAGAAGAGTACTTC. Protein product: CASSVRLAGEEYF.